The 26 T cell receptor beta chains below all came from one sample that was sequenced in a study of patients and donors after allogeneic stem cell transplantation. TCRdb redid the calling of the RT-PCR reads with MiXCR, one entry per CDR3 protein. The sample lists 900,000 to 1,000,000 distinct CDR3 sequences, more than 15% occurring once. Sequenced: blood, either unsorted or a sorted T cell fraction (not recorded which). The source is a human donor who was either an allogeneic HSCT recipient or a stem cell or donor lymphocyte infusion donor (not recorded which). It is not recorded whose cells these are; they may come from a transplant donor.

The sample holds a few counts of this clonotype. The chain employs TRBV12-3 or TRBV12-4 and TRBJ2-3; 8 nucleotides align to TRBD2. CDR3 size: 16 residues. J lost 2 bases, V lost 5 bases, and 9 bases had no gene match. As DNA, the CDR3 is TGTGCCAGCAGTCACGTAGCGGGACTAGACACAGATACGCAGTATTTT. It encodes CASSHVAGLDTDTQYF.

In this sample, this clonotype turned up a few times. The V gene is TRBV7-9, the J gene TRBJ2-1; D uncertain. V was pared by 1 base and J by 8 bases, with 15 bases between. The CDR3 sequence is 15 residues long. CDR1 is SEHNR, CDR2 FQNEAQ, per germline (reference sequence). The CDR3 nucleotides read TGTGCCAGCAGCTTAGTCGGAGCCCGCGAGGATGAGCAGTTCTTC. It translates to CASSLVGAREDEQFF.

This clonotype has only a few counts. The chain has TRBV20-1 and TRBJ2-1; D may be TRBD1 or TRBD2 (5 bases each). Germline assignment: CDR1 DFQATT and CDR2 SNEGSKA (reference sequence). The V end lost 6 bases, the J end lost 14 bases, and 20 bases lay between the germline ends. This CDR3 is 12 amino acids long. CDR3 sequence (DNA): TGCAGTGCCAGACGCCCCGGGACCCGGGAGTTCTTC. This translates into CSARRPGTREFF.

Many counts were recorded for this clonotype. The chain has TRBV12-3 or TRBV12-4 and TRBJ1-1; D possibly corresponds to TRBD1 (6 bases). The CDR3 totals 15 residues. With 7 bases removed from V and 2 bases from J, the gap between germline ends came to 17 bases. The CDR3 reads CASKAGGRGNTEAFF. CDR3 nucleotides: TGTGCCAGCAAAGCTGGGGGGCGGGGAAACACTGAAGCTTTCTTT.

This clonotype was detected a few times. The rearrangement links TRBV20-1 to TRBJ2-7; D is possibly TRBD1 (5 bases). Germline CDR1 reads DFQATT; CDR2 reads SNEGSKA (reference sequence). There are 14 residues in the CDR3. V was cut by 0 bases and J by 2 bases, with 11 bases left in between. CDR3 amino acids: CSARDIQATYEQYF. The CDR3 DNA follows: TGCAGTGCTAGAGATATACAGGCAACCTACGAGCAGTACTTC.

This clonotype came up a few times. CDR3 DNA sequence: TGTGCCAGCAGCGTAGAGGAAGGGGAGCTGTTTTTT. It translates to CASSVEEGELFF. The chain couples TRBV9 to TRBJ2-2; unclear D gene. Trimming removed 0 bases at V and 8 bases at J, with 5 bases between. The germline gives CDR1 SGDLS, CDR2 YYNGEE. The CDR3 is 12 amino acids.

The chain combines TRBV20-1 with TRBJ1-2; a weak D match, TRBD1 (6 bases). The ends were cut back, 0 bases at V and 2 bases at J, with 7 bases in the middle. This CDR3 spans 13 amino acids. The germline V gene has CDR1 DFQATT and CDR2 SNEGSKA (reference sequence). CDR3 protein: CSARDTGNYGYTF. The CDR3, as DNA: TGCAGTGCTAGAGATACAGGGAACTATGGCTACACCTTC.

This clonotype was detected a few times. V and J are TRBV5-1 and TRBJ1-1, with D unclear. V lost 4 bases to trimming and J lost 0 bases, with 10 bases between them. Germline V CDR1 and CDR2: SGHRS, YFSETQ. This CDR3 region has 14 residues. The CDR3 sequence is CASSATLMNTEAFF. As DNA, the CDR3 is TGCGCCAGCAGCGCAACCCTCATGAACACTGAAGCTTTCTTT.

This clonotype has only a few counts. The chain combines TRBV4-2 with TRBJ2-4; D gene ambiguous. Germline V gives CDR1 LGHNA, CDR2 YNFKEQ. The CDR3 is made up of 13 amino acids. V lost 6 bases and J 2 bases, leaving 8 bases between the germline ends. The CDR3 loop reads CASSISPKNIQYF. CDR3 sequence (DNA): TGTGCCAGCAGTATTTCTCCCAAAAACATTCAGTACTTC.

The CDR3 region has the DNA TGTGCCAGCATTACTAGCGGGAGTTTCAATGAGCAGTTCTTC. Its protein is CASITSGSFNEQFF. This sequence joins TRBV7-8 and TRBJ2-1, with 11 bases lining up with TRBD2. The CDR3 consists of 14 residues. Trimming cost V 7 bases and J 6 bases; bases outside gene matches: 5. Germline CDR1 reads SGHVS; CDR2 reads FQNEAQ.

This clonotype was recorded a few times. The chain uses TRBV20-1 and TRBJ1-6; the match to TRBD1 covers 10 bases. J lost 9 bases, V lost 3 bases, and 8 bases had no gene match. This CDR3 is 15 amino acids long. Germline CDR1 reads DFQATT; CDR2 reads SNEGSKA (reference sequence). This CDR3 is CSARVPGTGASPLHF. The CDR3 DNA follows: TGCAGTGCTAGGGTCCCGGGGACAGGGGCTTCACCCCTCCACTTT.

The CDR3: CASRNLRGFF. The CDR3 DNA is TGTGCCAGCAGGAACCTTCGAGGCTTCTTT. The rearrangement joins TRBV6-1 to TRBJ1-1; D gene uncertain. Trimming cost V 6 bases and J 14 bases, with 13 bases left between them. Germline V gives CDR1 MNHNS, CDR2 SASEGT. The CDR3 loop spans 10 amino acids.

CDR3 sequence (DNA): TGTGCCAGCGGGGAAACCCCAGGGGGTTTGGGAGAGACCCAGTACTTC. Translating it yields CASGETPGGLGETQYF. The V gene is TRBV7-2, the J gene TRBJ2-5; 7 nucleotides line up with TRBD1. The J segment lost 4 bases and the V segment lost 8 bases, leaving 16 bases of the junction unmatched. This CDR3 has 16 amino acids. CDR1 is SGHTA, CDR2 FQGNSA, per germline. The whole variable domain, remainder taken from reference TRBV7-2 and TRBJ2-5, is GAGVSQSPSNKVTEKGKDVELRCDPISGHTALYWYRQSLGQGLEFLIYFQGNSAPDKSGLPSDRFSAERTGGSVSTLTIQRTQQEDSAVYLCASGETPGGLGETQYFGPGTRLLVL.

This clonotype has more than one count but fewer than ten. V usage is TRBV20-1 and J usage is TRBJ2-7; D might be TRBD1 (6 bases). Deletions cut 3 bases from V and 3 bases from J, with 15 bases between. From germline, CDR1 is DFQATT and CDR2 SNEGSKA (reference sequence). The CDR3 length is 14 residues. The CDR3 coding sequence is TGCAGTGCTAGCGCAACTAGAGGGGGCTACGAGCAGTACTTC. It is translated as CSASATRGGYEQYF.

This chain connects TRBV29-1 to TRBJ2-1, with TRBD2 identical over 7 bases. The CDR3 extends over 14 amino acids. Germline lookup yields CDR1 SQVTM and CDR2 ANQGSEA. V was pared by 6 bases and J by 3 bases, with 8 bases of the junction left unmatched. The chain's CDR3 is CSVAGLPFYNEQFF. The CDR3 coding sequence is TGCAGCGTCGCGGGACTACCCTTCTACAATGAGCAGTTCTTC.

This sequence joins TRBV6-1 and TRBJ2-7; 10 nucleotides match TRBD2. CDR1 and CDR2 (germline): MNHNS, SASEGT. This CDR3 has 15 residues. The ends lost 4 bases at V and 7 bases at J; junction bases unmatched: 10. The CDR3 is CASSGFSGRKGEQYF. In nucleotides, the CDR3 is TGTGCCAGCAGTGGATTTAGCGGGAGGAAGGGAGAGCAGTACTTC.

This rearrangement joins TRBV6-5 to TRBJ1-5; D uncertain. Between the trimmed V and J ends, which lost 4 bases and 6 bases, there was a span of 10 bases. This CDR3 has 13 amino acids. Germline-derived CDR1 and CDR2 are MNHEY and SVGAGI. The CDR3 is CASSSSPGQPQHF. The CDR3, as DNA: TGTGCCAGCAGTTCCTCACCAGGTCAGCCCCAGCATTTT.

Only a few counts were recorded for this clonotype. V gene TRBV12-3 or TRBV12-4 combines with J gene TRBJ1-2, with 7 nucleotides matching TRBD1. This CDR3 has 15 residues. Trimming removed 5 bases from V and 4 bases from J; junction bases left unmatched: 10. The CDR3 coding sequence is TGTGCCAGCAGTCCGGACAGGTTGTTGCCCTATGGCTACACCTTC. It is translated as CASSPDRLLPYGYTF.

The CDR3 DNA reads TGTGCCAGCAGCGTAGACGGGGGCGAGCAGTACTTC. It translates to CASSVDGGEQYF. V gene TRBV9 combines with J gene TRBJ2-7, with TRBD2 as a possible D gene (6 bases). This CDR3 comprises 12 residues. Germline loops: CDR1 SGDLS, CDR2 YYNGEE. V dropped 0 bases and J dropped 6 bases, with 7 bases sitting between them.

The rearrangement joins TRBV28 to TRBJ2-7, with TRBD2 matching 14 bases. The CDR3 is 16 amino acids. Germline V gives CDR1 MDHEN, CDR2 SYDVKM. V lost 9 bases to trimming and J lost 1 base; unmatched junction nucleotides: 8. The CDR3 spells CASETSGREISYEQYF. The CDR3 bases are TGTGCCAGTGAGACTAGCGGGAGGGAGATTTCCTACGAGCAGTACTTC.

The gene calls are TRBV10-3 and TRBJ2-7; 8 positions agree with TRBD1. This CDR3 region has 15 residues. Trimming at V came to 2 bases and at J to 2 bases, leaving 5 bases not matched to a gene. Germline CDR1 and CDR2: ENHRY and SYGVKD. CDR3 sequence: CAISEGQGRTYEQYF. Here the CDR3 DNA reads TGTGCCATCAGTGAGGGACAGGGTAGAACCTACGAGCAGTACTTC.

This clonotype was observed a handful of times. A junction boundary mismatches the germline segment, possibly from a read error. The CDR3 sequence is CASSLAEQTDTQYF. In DNA form, the CDR3 reads TGTGCCAGCAGTCTAGCGGAGCAGACAGATACGCAGTATTTT. The chain employs TRBV12-3 or TRBV12-4 and TRBJ2-3; 7 positions match TRBD2. The CDR3 is 14 amino acids.

V gene TRBV6-2 or TRBV6-3 combines with J gene TRBJ1-5; tentatively, D is TRBD1 (5 bases). The CDR3 has 12 residues. The germline CDR1 and CDR2 sequences are MNHEY and SVGEGT. V dropped 6 bases and J dropped 7 bases, with 10 bases sitting between them. The CDR3 sequence is CASRGEVQPQHF. CDR3 in DNA: TGTGCCAGCAGAGGGGAGGTACAGCCCCAGCATTTT.

The table lists this clonotype with a few counts. CDR3 in amino acids: CASSPSLSVSSYEQYF. For the CDR3, the DNA is TGTGCCAGCAGCCCTTCTCTTAGCGTTAGCTCCTACGAGCAGTACTTC. The V call is TRBV6-1, the J call TRBJ2-7; TRBD2 is a possible D gene (5 bases). V was shortened by 6 bases and J by 0 bases, with 18 bases between the two germline ends. Germline-derived CDR1 and CDR2 are MNHNS and SASEGT. The CDR3 extends over 16 amino acids.

This clonotype was recorded once. The rearrangement links TRBV27 to TRBJ2-6, with no clear D. V was pared by 0 bases and J by 6 bases, with 18 bases between. The CDR3 is made up of 18 amino acids. Germline CDR1 and CDR2: MNHEY and SMNVEV (reference sequence). Here the CDR3 DNA reads TGTGCCAGCAGTTTATCGCTGGGAAGGGCTGGCGAGGCCAACGTCCTGACTTTC. This codes for CASSLSLGRAGEANVLTF.

The chain couples TRBV24-1 to TRBJ2-3; weak D call: TRBD1 (7 bases). V lost 4 bases, J lost 2 bases, and 18 bases lay in between. Germline V lookup: CDR1 KGHDR, CDR2 SFDVKD. CDR3 size: 17 residues. CDR3 coding DNA: TGTGCCACCAGTGACCCCGGAGGGGGCTCATACACAGATACGCAGTATTTT. Translation: CATSDPGGGSYTDTQYF.